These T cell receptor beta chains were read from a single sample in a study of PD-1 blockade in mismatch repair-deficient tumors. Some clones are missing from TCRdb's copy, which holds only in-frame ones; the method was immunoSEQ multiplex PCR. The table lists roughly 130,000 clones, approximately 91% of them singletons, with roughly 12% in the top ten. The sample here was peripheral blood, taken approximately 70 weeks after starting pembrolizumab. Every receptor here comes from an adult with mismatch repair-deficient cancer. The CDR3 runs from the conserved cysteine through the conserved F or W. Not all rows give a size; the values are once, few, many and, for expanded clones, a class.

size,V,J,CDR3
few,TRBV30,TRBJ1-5,CAWSAHARGPQHF
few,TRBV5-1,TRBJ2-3,CASGDTDTQYF
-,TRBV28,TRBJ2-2,CASSQDRGLLRELFF
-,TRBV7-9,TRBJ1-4,CASSPLGGRINEKLFF
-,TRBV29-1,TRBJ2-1,CSVESLRTDNNEQFF
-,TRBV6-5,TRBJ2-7,CASSYEITGVYEQYF
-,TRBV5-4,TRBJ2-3,CASSFQGAGTDTQYF
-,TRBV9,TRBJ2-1,CASSDGGNEQFF
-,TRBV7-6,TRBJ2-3,CASSWTSGRGDTQYF
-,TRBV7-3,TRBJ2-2,CASSFIHPGELFF
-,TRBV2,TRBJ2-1,CASTKAESSYNEQFF
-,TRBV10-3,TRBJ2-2,CAINGLAGGKTGELFF
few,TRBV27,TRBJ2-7,CASSLYPSTYEQYF
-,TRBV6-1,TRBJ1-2,CASSDTEGRENDGYTF
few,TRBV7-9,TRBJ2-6,CASSPDLTGANVLTF
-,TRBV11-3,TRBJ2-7,CASSLDLAATYEQYF
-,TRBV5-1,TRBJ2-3,CASSLRLGAPSTDTQYF
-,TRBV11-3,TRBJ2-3,CASSLGSGTSGRGGTDTQYF
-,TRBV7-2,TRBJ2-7,CASSLGMGQGGYEQYF
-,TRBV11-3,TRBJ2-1,CASSLRSYNEQFF
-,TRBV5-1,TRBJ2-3,CASSLLGGQGLDTQYF
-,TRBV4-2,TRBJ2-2,CASSLAGGSANTGELFF
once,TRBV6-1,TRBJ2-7,CASSPNTGEQYF
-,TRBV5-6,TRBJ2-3,CASSERTVPSTDTQYF
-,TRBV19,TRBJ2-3,CASARGSSDTQYF
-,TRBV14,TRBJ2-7,CASSLRNRGMLEQYF
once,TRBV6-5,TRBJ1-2,CASSYSLTALDGYTF
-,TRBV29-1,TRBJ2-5,CSQKSGSGTQYF
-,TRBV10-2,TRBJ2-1,CASSGGTSGWEQFF
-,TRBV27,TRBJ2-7,CASSLSAGPTYEQYF
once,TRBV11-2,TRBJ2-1,CASRGLAAYNEQFF
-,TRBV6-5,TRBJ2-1,CASNTWPYNEQFF
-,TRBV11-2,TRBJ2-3,CASSRETAGADTQYF
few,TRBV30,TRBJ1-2,CAWKPGPLYGYTF
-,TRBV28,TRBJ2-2,CASSLVPGRTGELFF
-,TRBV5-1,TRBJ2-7,CASSVTGFYEQYF
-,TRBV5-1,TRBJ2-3,CASSWTSGRILTDTQYF
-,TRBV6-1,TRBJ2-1,CASSGIRGRRNEQFF
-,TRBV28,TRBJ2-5,CASTKLGEFETQYF
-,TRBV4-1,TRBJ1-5,CASSQGRSNQPQHF
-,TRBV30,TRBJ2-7,CAWSPLSSGRTYEQYF
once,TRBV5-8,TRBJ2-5,CASSFAVISGGSQYF
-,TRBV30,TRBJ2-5,CAWGITGGAGETQYF
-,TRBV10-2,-,CASSDRYEQYF
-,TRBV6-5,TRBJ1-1,CASSWGTTSIEAFF
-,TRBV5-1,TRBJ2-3,CASSSPRVGWTQYF
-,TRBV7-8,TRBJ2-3,CASSLGGTSTDTQYF
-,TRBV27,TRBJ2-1,CASSPAGTGFTYNEQFF
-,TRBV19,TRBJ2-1,CASSMPGGEQFF
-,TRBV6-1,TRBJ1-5,CASSDRTWSNQPQHF
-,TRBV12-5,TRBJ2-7,CASDGTGGYEQYF
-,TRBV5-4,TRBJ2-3,CASSHLGARTDTQYF
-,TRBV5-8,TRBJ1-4,CASSLRRDARSNEKLFF